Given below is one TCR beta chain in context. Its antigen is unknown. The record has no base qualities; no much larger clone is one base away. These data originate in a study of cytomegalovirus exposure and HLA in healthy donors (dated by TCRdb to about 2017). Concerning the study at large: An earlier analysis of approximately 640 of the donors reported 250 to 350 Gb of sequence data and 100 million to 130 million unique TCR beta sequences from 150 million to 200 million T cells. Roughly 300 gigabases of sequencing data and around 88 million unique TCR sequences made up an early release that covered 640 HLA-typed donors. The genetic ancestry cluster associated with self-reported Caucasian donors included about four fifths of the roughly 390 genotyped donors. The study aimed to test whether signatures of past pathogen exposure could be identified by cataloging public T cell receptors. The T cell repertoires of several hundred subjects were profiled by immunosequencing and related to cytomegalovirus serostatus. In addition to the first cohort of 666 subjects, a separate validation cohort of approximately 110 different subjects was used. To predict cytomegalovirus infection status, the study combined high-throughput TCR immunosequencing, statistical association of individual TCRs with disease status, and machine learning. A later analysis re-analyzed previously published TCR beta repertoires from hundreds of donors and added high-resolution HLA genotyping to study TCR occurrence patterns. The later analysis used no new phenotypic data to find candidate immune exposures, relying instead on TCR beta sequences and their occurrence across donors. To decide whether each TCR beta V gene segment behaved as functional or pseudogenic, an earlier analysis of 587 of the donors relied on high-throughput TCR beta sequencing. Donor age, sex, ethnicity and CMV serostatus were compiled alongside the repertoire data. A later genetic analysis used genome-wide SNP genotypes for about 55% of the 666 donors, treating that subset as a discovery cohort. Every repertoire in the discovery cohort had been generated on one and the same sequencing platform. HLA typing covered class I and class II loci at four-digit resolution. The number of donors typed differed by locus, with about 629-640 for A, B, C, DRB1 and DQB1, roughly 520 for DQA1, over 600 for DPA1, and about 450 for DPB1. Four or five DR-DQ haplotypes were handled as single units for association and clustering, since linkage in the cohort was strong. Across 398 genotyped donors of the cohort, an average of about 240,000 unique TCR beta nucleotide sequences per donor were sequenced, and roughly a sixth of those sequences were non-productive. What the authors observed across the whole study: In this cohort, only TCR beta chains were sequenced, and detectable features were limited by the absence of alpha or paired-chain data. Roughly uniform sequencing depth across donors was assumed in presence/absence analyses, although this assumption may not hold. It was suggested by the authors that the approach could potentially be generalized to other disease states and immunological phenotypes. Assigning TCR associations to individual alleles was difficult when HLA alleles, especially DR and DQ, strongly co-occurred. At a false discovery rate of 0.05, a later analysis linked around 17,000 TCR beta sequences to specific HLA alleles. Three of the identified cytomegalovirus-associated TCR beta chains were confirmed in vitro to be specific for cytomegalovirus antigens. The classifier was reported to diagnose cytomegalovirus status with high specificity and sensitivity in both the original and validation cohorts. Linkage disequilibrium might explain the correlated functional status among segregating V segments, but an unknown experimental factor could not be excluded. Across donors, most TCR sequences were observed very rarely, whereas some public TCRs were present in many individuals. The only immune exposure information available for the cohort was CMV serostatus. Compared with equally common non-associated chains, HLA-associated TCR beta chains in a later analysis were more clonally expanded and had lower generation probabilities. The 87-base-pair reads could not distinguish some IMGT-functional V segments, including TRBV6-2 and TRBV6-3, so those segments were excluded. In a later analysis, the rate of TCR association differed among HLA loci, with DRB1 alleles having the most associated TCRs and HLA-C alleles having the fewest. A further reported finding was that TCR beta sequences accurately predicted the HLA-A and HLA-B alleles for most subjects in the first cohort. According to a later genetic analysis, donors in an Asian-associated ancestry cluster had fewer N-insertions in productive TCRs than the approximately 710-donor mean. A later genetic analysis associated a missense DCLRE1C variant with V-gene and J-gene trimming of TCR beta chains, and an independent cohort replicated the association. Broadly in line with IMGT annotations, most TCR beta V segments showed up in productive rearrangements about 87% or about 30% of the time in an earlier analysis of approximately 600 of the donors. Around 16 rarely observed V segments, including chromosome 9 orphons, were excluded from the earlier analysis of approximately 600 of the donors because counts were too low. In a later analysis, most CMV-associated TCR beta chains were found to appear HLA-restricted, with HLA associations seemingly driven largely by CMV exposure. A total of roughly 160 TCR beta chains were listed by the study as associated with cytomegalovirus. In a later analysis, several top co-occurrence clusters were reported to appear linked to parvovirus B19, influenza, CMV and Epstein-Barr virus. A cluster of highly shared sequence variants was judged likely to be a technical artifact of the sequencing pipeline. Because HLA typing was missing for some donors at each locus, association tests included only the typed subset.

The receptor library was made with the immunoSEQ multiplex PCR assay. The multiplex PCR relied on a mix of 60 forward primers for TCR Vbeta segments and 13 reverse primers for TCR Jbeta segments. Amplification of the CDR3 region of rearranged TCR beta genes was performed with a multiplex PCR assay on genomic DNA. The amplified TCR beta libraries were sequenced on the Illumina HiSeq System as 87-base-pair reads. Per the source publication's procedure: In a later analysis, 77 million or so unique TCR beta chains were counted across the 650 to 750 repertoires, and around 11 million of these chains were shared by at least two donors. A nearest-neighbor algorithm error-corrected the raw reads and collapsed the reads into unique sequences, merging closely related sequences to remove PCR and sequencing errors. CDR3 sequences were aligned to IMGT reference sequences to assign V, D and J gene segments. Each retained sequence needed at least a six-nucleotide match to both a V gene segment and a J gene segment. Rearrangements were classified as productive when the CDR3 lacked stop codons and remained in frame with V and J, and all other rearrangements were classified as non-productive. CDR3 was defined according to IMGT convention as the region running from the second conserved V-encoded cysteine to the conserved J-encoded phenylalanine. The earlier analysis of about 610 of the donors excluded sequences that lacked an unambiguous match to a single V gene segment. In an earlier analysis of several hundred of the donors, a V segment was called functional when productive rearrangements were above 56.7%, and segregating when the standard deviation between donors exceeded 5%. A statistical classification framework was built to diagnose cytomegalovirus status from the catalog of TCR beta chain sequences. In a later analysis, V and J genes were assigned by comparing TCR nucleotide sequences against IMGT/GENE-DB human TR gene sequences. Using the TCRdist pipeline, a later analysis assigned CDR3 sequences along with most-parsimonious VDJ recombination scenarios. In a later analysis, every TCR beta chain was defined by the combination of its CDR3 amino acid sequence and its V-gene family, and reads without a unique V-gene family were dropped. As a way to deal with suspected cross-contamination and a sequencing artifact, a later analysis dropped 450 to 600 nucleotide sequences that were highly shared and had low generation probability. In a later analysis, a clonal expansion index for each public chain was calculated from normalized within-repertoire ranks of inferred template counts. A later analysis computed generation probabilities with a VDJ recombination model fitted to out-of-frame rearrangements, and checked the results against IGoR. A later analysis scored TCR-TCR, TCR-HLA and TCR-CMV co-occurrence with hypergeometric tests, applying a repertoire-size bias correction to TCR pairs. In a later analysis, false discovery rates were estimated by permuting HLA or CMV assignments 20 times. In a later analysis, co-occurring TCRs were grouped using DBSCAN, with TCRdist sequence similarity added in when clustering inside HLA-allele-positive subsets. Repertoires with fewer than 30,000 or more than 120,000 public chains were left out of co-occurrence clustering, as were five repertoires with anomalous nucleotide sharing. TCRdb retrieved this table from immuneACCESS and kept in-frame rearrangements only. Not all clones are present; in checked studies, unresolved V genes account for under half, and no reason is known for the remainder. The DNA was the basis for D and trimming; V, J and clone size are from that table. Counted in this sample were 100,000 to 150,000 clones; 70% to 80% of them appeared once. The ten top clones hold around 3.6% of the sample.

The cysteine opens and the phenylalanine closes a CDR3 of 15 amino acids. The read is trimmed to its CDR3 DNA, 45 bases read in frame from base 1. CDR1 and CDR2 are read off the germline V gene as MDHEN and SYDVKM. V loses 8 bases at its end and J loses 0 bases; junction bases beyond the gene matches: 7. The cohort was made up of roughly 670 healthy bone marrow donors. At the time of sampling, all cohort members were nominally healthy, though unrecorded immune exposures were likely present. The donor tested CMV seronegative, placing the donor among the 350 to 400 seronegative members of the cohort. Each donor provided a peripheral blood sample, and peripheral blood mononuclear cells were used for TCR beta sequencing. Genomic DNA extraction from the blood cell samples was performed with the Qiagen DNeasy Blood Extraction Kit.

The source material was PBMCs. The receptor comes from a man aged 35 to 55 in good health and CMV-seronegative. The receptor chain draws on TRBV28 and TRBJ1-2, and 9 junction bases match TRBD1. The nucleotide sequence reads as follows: TGTGCCAGCGTCCGATGGGACAGGGCTAACTATGGCTACACCTTC. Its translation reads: CASVRWDRANYGYTF.